These T cell receptor beta chains were read from a single sample in a study of identical twins. TCRdb processed the 5' RACE reads anew with MiXCR; each CDR3 protein has one entry. Here the sample spans around 1.7 million distinct CDR3 sequences, more than 30% being singletons. The sequencing sample was made of cord blood. The receptor set was obtained from a newborn girl in good health. CDR3s include the opening cysteine and the closing phenylalanine or tryptophan. The D gene is left open where the match is weak. Only some rows state a clone size, as once, few, many or a class for expanded clones.

NA	TRBV29-1	NA	TRBJ1-2	TGCAGCGTTAGGACATGGACGGGAAGGAATGGCTACACCTTC	CSVRTWTGRNGYTF
NA	TRBV20-1	many	TRBJ2-3	TGCAGTGCTAGCCCACTAGCTGTTGATACGCAGTATTTT	CSASPLAVDTQYF
NA	TRBV4-2	few	TRBJ2-1	TGTGCCAGCAGCCGGGTAGGATCCAATGAGCAGTTCTTC	CASSRVGSNEQFF
TRBD2	TRBV15	few	TRBJ2-1	TGTGCCACCAGCAGAGTGTTGCGGGAGGGCCAAAATGAGCAGTTCTTC	CATSRVLREGQNEQFF
NA	TRBV4-2	many	TRBJ1-2	TGTGCCAGCAGCCAAGAGGCGGGGGCCCAATCCTACACCTTC	CASSQEAGAQSYTF
TRBD1	TRBV5-1	NA	TRBJ1-2	TGCGCCAGCAGCTTGGAGACAGGGACTGGCTACACCTTC	CASSLETGTGYTF
TRBD1	TRBV20-1	NA	TRBJ2-7	TGCAGTGCTATAAATGACAGGGGAGGCGAGCAGTACTTC	CSAINDRGGEQYF
TRBD2	TRBV20-1	NA	TRBJ2-3	TGCAGTGCCATTAGCGGGGCCTACACAGATACGCAGTATTTT	CSAISGAYTDTQYF
TRBD2	TRBV9	NA	TRBJ2-3	TGTGCCAGCAGCACCACGACTAGCCCTATCCGGGATACGCAGTATTTT	CASSTTTSPIRDTQYF
TRBD2	TRBV7-6	NA	TRBJ2-5	TGTGCCAGCAGCCCCCTTGGACTAGCGGGTGGACAAGAGACCCAGTACTTC	CASSPLGLAGGQETQYF
NA	TRBV7-2	NA	TRBJ1-5	TGTGCCAGCAGCTTAGGACATCGGATCCCCCAGCCCCAGCATTTT	CASSLGHRIPQPQHF
TRBD2	TRBV6-6	many	TRBJ2-3	TGTGCCAGCAGCTCCGGACTAGCGGGAGGGCATACGCAGTATTTT	CASSSGLAGGHTQYF
NA	TRBV21-1	many	TRBJ2-7	TGTGCCAGCAGCCAACCGGGACAGTCCTACGAGCAGTACTTC	CASSQPGQSYEQYF
TRBD2	TRBV20-1	few	TRBJ2-1	TGCAGTGCTAGAGCCCTAGCGGCGGTCTCCTACAATGAGCAGTTCTTC	CSARALAAVSYNEQFF
NA	TRBV6-5	NA	TRBJ1-6	TGTGCCAGCTCCCCTGGGAACAGGGCCAATTCACCCCTCCACTTT	CASSPGNRANSPLHF
TRBD1	TRBV10-3	few	TRBJ1-2	TGTGCCATCAGTGAGTCCGGGACAGGGAACACCTTC	CAISESGTGNTF
NA	TRBV6-6	few	TRBJ2-1	TGTGCCAGCAGTTACGTGGGGGGCCCTGACAATGAGCAGTTCTTC	CASSYVGGPDNEQFF
TRBD2	TRBV28	NA	TRBJ2-5	TGTGCCAGCAGCAAACGAAGACTTGGGGCGGGAGGGGCGGAGACCCAGTACTTC	CASSKRRLGAGGAETQYF
TRBD2	TRBV4-2	few	TRBJ2-1	TGTGCCAGCAGCCAAGCACTAGCGGGGGGTAGAGAGCAGTTCTTC	CASSQALAGGREQFF
NA	TRBV21-1	NA	TRBJ1-2	TGTGCCAGCCGCAAGGACAGGGTATACTATGGCTACACCTTC	CASRKDRVYYGYTF
NA	TRBV25-1	NA	TRBJ2-7	TGTGCCAGCAGTGAACTACGCTTTTCGGCGGCCAGGAGCTCCTACAATGAGCAGTACTTC	CASSELRFSAARSSYNEQYF
TRBD1	TRBV20-1	NA	TRBJ2-7	TGCAGTGCTAGTACACTTCGGGACAGGGGATCCTACGAGCAGTACTTC	CSASTLRDRGSYEQYF
NA	TRBV4-2	NA	TRBJ2-5	TGTGCCAGCAGCCAAGTTCTGGCCTCGAAAGAGACCAAGTACTTC	CASSQVLASKETKYF
NA	TRBV20-1	NA	TRBJ1-2	TGCAGTGCTAGAGGGCTAGGACGAGCCAACTATGGCTACACCTTC	CSARGLGRANYGYTF
TRBD2	TRBV20-1	few	TRBJ2-5	TGCAGTGCTAGAAGGGGTAGCGGGAGGCCCCAAGAGACCCAGTACTTC	CSARRGSGRPQETQYF
NA	TRBV12-3/TRBV12-4	NA	TRBJ2-3	TGTGCCAGCAGCATATGCGCAGATACGCAGTATTTT	CASSICADTQYF
NA	TRBV5-1	NA	TRBJ2-5	TGCGCCAGCAGATCCAGGGGACGAAAAGAGACCCAGTACTTC	CASRSRGRKETQYF
NA	TRBV3-1	few	TRBJ2-7	TGTGCCAGCAGCCAAGCTAGGGCCCCCCCATACGAGCAGTACTTC	CASSQARAPPYEQYF